This T cell receptor (beta chain) was sequenced in a study of OX40 agonist ivuxolimab in advanced cancers. Turning to the study itself: Dose-escalation cases comprised hepatocellular carcinoma, melanoma, renal cell or head and neck cancer. General study results and limits: Dose levels from 0.1 to 3.0 mg/kg saw CD4+ and CD8+ blood T cells expand clonally by week 6. The antigen specificity of the peripheral T cells (those that were expanded) was not determined. Certain nonresponders likewise exhibited a low normalized T-cell clonal expansion.

Per the germline V gene, CDR1 is LGHNA and CDR2 is YNFKEQ. CDR3 size: 16 residues. V lost 4 bases and J lost 0, with 14 bases in between. In the case of this clone: Its antigen remains unknown.

Assay: immunoSEQ multiplex PCR; the TCRdb copy retains only in-frame clones and omits some. The sample carries under 25,000 clones, roughly 89% recorded once. V and J are TRBV4-2 and TRBJ2-3, with D unresolved. The clonotype originates from an adult with an advanced solid tumor such as melanoma, head and neck, liver or kidney cancer. Material: CD4+ or CD8+ T cells sorted from blood, obtained in a trial of the OX40 agonist ivuxolimab. The CDR3 DNA reads TGTGCCAGCAGCCCCGAAAGGGTTAGGAGCACAGATACGCAGTATTTT. Protein: CASSPERVRSTDTQYF.